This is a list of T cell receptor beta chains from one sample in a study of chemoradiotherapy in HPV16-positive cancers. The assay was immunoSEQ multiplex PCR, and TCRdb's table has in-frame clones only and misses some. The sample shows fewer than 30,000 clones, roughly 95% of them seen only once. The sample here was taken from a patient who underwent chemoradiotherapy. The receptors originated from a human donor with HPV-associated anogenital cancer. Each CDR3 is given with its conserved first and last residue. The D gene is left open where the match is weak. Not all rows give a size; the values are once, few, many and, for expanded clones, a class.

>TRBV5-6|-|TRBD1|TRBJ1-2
CASSLPGTGRGYTF
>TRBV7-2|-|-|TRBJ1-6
CASSLAAGVNSPLHF
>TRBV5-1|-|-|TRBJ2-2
CASSRPDGFTGELFF
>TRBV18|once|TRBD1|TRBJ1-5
CASSLHGTEEQPQHF
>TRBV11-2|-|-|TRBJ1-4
CASSPWAGSEKLFF
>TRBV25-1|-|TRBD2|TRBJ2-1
CASTSEREGYNEQFF
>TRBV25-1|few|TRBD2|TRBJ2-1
CASSDYAGGKDEQFF
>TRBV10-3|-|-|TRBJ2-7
CAISETDRTNWEQYF
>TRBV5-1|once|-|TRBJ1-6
CASSLGRLGGFQYNSPLHF
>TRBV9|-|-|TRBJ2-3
CASSVAGAISTDTQYF
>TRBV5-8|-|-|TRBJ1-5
CASTPVDSFNEAQHF
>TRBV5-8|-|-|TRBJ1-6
CASSLPTGYNSPLHF
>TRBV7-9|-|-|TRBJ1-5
CASSSWGTGQNQPQHF
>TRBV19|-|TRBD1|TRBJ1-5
CASSETGNNQPQHF
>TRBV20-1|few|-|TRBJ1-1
CSARVNTEAFF
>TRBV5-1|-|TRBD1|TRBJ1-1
CASSRDREGEAFF
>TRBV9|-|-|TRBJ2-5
CASSATVFRETQYF
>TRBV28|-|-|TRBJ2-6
CASSLEVGRGQPGANVLTF
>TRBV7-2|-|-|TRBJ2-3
CASSLMASSSTDTQYF
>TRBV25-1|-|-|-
CASSKLDGGGSEQYF
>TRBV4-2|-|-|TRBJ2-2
CASSQDRAGELFF
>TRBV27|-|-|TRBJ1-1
CASSLGGPYTEAFF
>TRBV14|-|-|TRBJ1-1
CASSQEWGTEAFF
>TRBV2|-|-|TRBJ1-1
CASIYMRGEAFF
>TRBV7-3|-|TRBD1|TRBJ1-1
CASSVTRTGTTLGAFF
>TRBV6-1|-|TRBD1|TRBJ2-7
CASRLQGASHEQYF
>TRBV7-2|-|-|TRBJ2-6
CASSLGAAGANVLTF
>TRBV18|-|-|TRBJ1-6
CASSPDGRSDSPLHF
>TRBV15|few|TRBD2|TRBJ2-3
CATAETGGRDTQYF